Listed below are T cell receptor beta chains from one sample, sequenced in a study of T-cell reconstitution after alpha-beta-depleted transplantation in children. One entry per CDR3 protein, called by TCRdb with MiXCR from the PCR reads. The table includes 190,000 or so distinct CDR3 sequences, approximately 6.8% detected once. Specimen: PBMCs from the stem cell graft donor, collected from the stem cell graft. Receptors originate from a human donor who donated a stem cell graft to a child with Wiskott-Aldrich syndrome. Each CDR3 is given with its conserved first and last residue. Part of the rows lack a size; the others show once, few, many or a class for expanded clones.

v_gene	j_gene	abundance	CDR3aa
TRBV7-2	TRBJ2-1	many	CASSFGPGDEQFF
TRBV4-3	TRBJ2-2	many	CANSQRRDRFAGELFF
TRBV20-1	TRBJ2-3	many	CSAPRAGTDTQYF
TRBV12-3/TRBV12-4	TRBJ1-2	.	CASRSDTANYGYTF
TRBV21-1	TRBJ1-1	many	CASSKERAMNTEAFF
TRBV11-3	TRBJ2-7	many	CASSLGPPITDEQYF
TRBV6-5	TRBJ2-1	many	CASRPSSGGAGEQFF
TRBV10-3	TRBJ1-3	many	CAISDNTGEGNTIYF
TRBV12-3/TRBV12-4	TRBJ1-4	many	CASSLSGAVEKLFF
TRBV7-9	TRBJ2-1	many	CASSLDFGNEQFF
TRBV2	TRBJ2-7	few	CASSEEGPGISYEQYF
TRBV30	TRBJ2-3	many	CAWSPPRGGRTDTQYF
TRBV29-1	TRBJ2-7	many	CSGRTGEAYEQYF
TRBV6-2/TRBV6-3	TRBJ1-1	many	CASRDTGGAFTEAFF
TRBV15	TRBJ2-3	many	CATSRNKMTSGMYNTDTQYF
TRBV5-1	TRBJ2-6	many	CASSATGTGANVLTF
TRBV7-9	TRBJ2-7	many	CASSFADEQYF
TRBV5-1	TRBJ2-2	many	CASSSRGGPNTGELFF
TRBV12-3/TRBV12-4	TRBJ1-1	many	CASSSRRTKAFF
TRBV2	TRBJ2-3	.	CASASFERQRGLRTDTQYF
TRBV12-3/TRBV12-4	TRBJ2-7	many	CASSTGVGQYF
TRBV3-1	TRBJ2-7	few	CASSQGPGAQYEQYF
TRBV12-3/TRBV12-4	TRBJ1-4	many	CASSFGGTNEKLFF
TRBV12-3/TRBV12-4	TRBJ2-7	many	CATSPGRNYEQYF
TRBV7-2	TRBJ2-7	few	CASSLVGQGVSYEQYF
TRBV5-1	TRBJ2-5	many	CASSEGSGARETQYF
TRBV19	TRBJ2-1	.	CASSIGRTGEQFF
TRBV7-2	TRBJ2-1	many	CASSLAGGDNEQFF
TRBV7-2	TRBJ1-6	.	CASSVQALRNSPLHF
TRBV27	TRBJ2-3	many	CASSFWGTDTQYF
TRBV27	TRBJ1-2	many	CASSRSPFYGYTF
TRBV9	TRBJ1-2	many	CASSSEVGFNNYGYTF
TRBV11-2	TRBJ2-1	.	CASSKTSGSYNEQFF
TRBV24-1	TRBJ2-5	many	CATSDPGGGDETQYF
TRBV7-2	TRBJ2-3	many	CASSFSGRGDTDTQYF
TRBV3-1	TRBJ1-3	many	CASSQGSAWDNTIYF
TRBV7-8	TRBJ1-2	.	CASSRTGLYGYTF
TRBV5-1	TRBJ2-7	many	CASSLVVSTYEQYF
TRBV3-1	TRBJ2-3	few	CASSSRGGGLTDTQYF